The T cell receptor (beta chain) described here comes from a study of human T cells and chemical hapten exposure. Overall study context: Chiefly female patients presented with alopecia areata, totalis or universalis.

Unique molecular identifiers were attached to individual cDNA molecules during library preparation. Study processing details: Across samples, TCR counts had a median of about 93,000 and ranged from roughly 23,224 to 700,000. TCRdb independently ran MiXCR on the RACE reads; one entry per CDR3 protein. TCRdb, rather than the study authors, made the V and J calls. This table has some 380,000 distinct CDR3 sequences, around 5% appearing once. After removal of 4 bases from V and 3 bases from J, the junction contained 6 bases not matched to a gene. The CDR3 consists of 14 residues. Germline-derived CDR1 and CDR2 are SGHRS and YFSETQ. This clonotype appeared many times. The sample's time point: patch test 1, 2 weeks after DPC sensitization. Treatment: therapeutic diphenylcyclopropenone sensitization with weekly scalp DPC.

The rearrangement uses TRBV5-1 and TRBJ2-5; 7 nucleotides match TRBD2. The input for sequencing was whole blood, taken in connection with sensitization to the hapten diphenylcyclopropenone (DPC). This receptor was identified in a woman between 50 and 59 years old with alopecia areata. Some clones in this sample may be carry-over from other donors' samples. CDR3 nucleotides: TGCGCCAGCAGCGGAACGGCGGGAGAAGAGACCCAGTACTTC. Protein: CASSGTAGEETQYF.